This T cell receptor (beta chain) is drawn from a study of shared clonotypes between healthy human individuals. Across the whole study: With ages of 18 to 49, the donors were a couple of women and a few men.

Measured with immunoSEQ multiplex PCR; TCRdb has only the in-frame clones, and not every one. The sample consists of a few million clones, more than 80% of them appearing once. The source of this sequence is a man between 18 and 35 years old in good health. Some clones in this sample may be carry-over from other donors' samples. The specimen sequenced was naive CD4+ T cells from PBMCs. The subset was: CD45RA+ positively selected.

Here the CDR3 reads CATRGAGSSYEQYF. The CDR3 region has the DNA TGTGCCACCCGGGGGGCAGGGAGCTCCTACGAGCAGTACTTC. J is TRBJ2-7 and V is TRBV27, with D perhaps TRBD2 (7 bases). This CDR3 comprises 14 residues. V lost 10 bases to trimming and J lost 0 bases, with 16 bases between them. Germline V gene lookup returns CDR1 MNHEY and CDR2 SMNVEV (reference sequence).